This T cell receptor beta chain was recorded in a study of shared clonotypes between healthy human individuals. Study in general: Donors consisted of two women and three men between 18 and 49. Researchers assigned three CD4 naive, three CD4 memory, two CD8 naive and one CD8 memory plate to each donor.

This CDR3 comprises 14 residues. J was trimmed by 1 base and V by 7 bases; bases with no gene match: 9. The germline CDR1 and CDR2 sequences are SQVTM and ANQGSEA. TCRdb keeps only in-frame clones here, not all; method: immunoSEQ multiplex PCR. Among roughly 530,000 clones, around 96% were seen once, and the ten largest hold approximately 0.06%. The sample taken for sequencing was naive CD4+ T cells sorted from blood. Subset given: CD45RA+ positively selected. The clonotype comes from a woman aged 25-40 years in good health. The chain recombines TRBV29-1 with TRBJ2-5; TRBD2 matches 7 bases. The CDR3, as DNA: TGCAGCGGGTCACTAGCGCCTGTCCAAGAGACCCAGTACTTC. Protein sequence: CSGSLAPVQETQYF.